What follows are 25 T cell receptor beta chains derived from one specimen sequenced in a study of blood T cell repertoires in COVID-19 (TCRdb year 2020). The library was built by means of the immunoSEQ multiplex PCR assay. The source is immuneACCESS, and TCRdb retained only in-frame sequences with V and J called. Part of the clones is not carried over; for the studies checked, unresolved V genes explain less than half of this, and the remainder is unexplained. This sample has roughly 29,000 clones in its table, and roughly 73% of those were observed once. The ten largest account for roughly 7.5% of the sample. Sequenced material: peripheral blood. The receptor source for this set is a woman between 65 and 79 years old with active or convalescent COVID-19.

The chain uses TRBV11-2 and TRBJ1-2; no reliable D call. CDR3 length: 13 residues. The germline V and J ends were trimmed by 5 bases and 2 bases, with 9 bases remaining between them. Germline values: CDR1 SGHAT, CDR2 FQNNGV. The CDR3 loop reads CASSPQSNYGYTF. Written as DNA, the CDR3 is TGTGCCAGCAGCCCGCAGTCCAACTATGGCTACACCTTC.

The chain joins TRBV7-9 to TRBJ2-1, with 10 bases that match TRBD1. This CDR3 spans 15 amino acids. The ends lost 2 bases at V and 9 bases at J; junction bases unmatched: 7. The germline CDR1 and CDR2 sequences are SEHNR and FQNEAQ (reference sequence). The chain's CDR3 is CASSLTGQGWIEQFF. In nucleotides, the CDR3 is TGTGCCAGCAGCTTAACGGGACAGGGGTGGATTGAGCAGTTCTTC.

The chain employs TRBV6-5 and TRBJ1-2, with unresolved D. In germline, CDR1 is MNHEY, CDR2 SVGAGI. CDR3 size: 14 residues. Trimming cost V 10 bases and J 1 base, with 16 bases left between them. The CDR3 region has the DNA TGTGCCACCCTCTTTATGAGGATTAACTATGGCTACACCTTC. Translating gives CATLFMRINYGYTF.

The gene calls are TRBV6-6 and TRBJ2-7, with D perhaps TRBD2 (5 bases). The CDR3 has 18 amino acids. Germline V gene sequence: CDR1 MNHNY, CDR2 SVGAGI (reference sequence). V lost 5 bases and J 6 bases, leaving 29 bases between the germline ends. As DNA, the CDR3 is TGTGCCAGCAGTCGGACTCTCCCCACAATTTTTGAGAAAGCCGAGCAGTACTTC. Translation gives CASSRTLPTIFEKAEQYF.

The genes are TRBV6-1 and TRBJ2-3; TRBD1 agrees at 9 bases. The CDR3 is 16 amino acids. Germline loops: CDR1 MNHNS, CDR2 SASEGT. V was clipped by 4 bases and J by 3 bases; unmatched bases: 8. The CDR3 bases are TGTGCCAGCAGTGTTTCGACAGGGGGGAGGACAGATACGCAGTATTTT. Translating it yields CASSVSTGGRTDTQYF.

The J gene is TRBJ2-2, the V gene TRBV5-5; a weak D match, TRBD2 (5 bases). V shed 4 bases and J shed 3 bases, with 7 bases lying between them. From germline, CDR1 is SGHKS and CDR2 YYEKEE (reference sequence). The CDR3 runs 13 residues. In DNA form, the CDR3 reads TGTGCCAGCAGCCCGCGGGACACCGGGGAGCTGTTTTTT. Protein: CASSPRDTGELFF.

This chain links TRBV11-2 with TRBJ2-7; D is tentatively TRBD1 or TRBD2 (6 bases each). Germline lookup yields CDR1 SGHAT and CDR2 FQNNGV. Trimming cost V 5 bases and J 2 bases, with 13 bases left between them. The CDR3 is 14 residues long. The CDR3 coding sequence is TGTGCCAGCAGCGTAGGGGGGCTGACCTACGAGCAGTACTTC. Its translation: CASSVGGLTYEQYF.

This chain uses TRBV20-1 with TRBJ1-4; D may be TRBD1 (6 bases). The germline CDR1 and CDR2 sequences are DFQATT and SNEGSKA (reference sequence). Trimming took 3 bases from V and 8 from J, leaving 19 bases between them. CDR3 length: 15 amino acids. CDR3 nucleotides: TGCAGTGCTAGTTTCTTTAAGGGGGATACCGAAAAACTGTTTTTT. It yields the protein CSASFFKGDTEKLFF.

The CDR3 protein is CASTSTSYEQFF. As DNA, the CDR3 is TGTGCCAGCACCTCGACTAGCTATGAGCAGTTCTTC. The rearrangement joins TRBV6-5 to TRBJ2-1, with 7 bases fitting TRBD2. This CDR3 region has 12 residues. J gave up 8 bases and V 7 bases, and 5 bases lay outside the gene matches. Germline CDR1 and CDR2: MNHEY and SVGAGI.

The V gene is TRBV6-2 or TRBV6-3, the J gene TRBJ1-5, with D possibly being TRBD1 (5 bases). The V gene's germline CDR1 is MNHEY and CDR2 SVGEGT. The CDR3 totals 17 residues. V was shortened by 0 bases and J by 1 base, with 13 bases between the two germline ends. DNA for the CDR3: TGTGCCAGCAGTTACTCCTCCTCAGGGCTGAGCAATCAGCCCCAGCATTTT. Residues: CASSYSSSGLSNQPQHF.

V usage is TRBV5-1 and J usage is TRBJ2-1, with 7 positions matching TRBD2. CDR1 and CDR2 (germline): SGHRS, YFSETQ. This CDR3 spans 16 amino acids. The junction had 6 bases not matched to a gene; V was cut back by 0 bases and J by 3 bases. CDR3 bases: TGCGCCAGCAGCTTGGAGGCGGGAGCAATCTACAATGAGCAGTTCTTC. This encodes CASSLEAGAIYNEQFF.

Here the CDR3 reads CASSKSGQGASPLHF. CDR3 nucleotides: TGTGCCAGCAGCAAATCGGGACAGGGGGCTTCACCCCTCCACTTT. This rearrangement joins TRBV7-6 to TRBJ1-6, with 12 bases that match TRBD1. V lost 5 bases and J lost 9; bases outside the gene matches: 5. CDR3 size: 15 residues. CDR1 and CDR2 (germline): SGHVS, FNYEAQ.

This clone has just a few counts. The chain has TRBV28 and TRBJ2-7, with 16 bases lining up with TRBD2. The CDR3 is made up of 15 amino acids. Trimming removed 7 bases from V and 6 bases from J; junction bases left unmatched: 6. The germline V gene has CDR1 MDHEN and CDR2 SYDVKM. For the CDR3, the DNA is TGTGCCAGCAACAAGGGACTAGCGGGAGGGGTCGAGCAGTACTTC. Translation: CASNKGLAGGVEQYF.

V usage is TRBV5-1 and J usage is TRBJ1-3; 8 bases match TRBD1. CDR3 length: 16 residues. From germline, CDR1 is SGHRS and CDR2 YFSETQ. The junction had 6 bases not matched to a gene; V was cut back by 4 bases and J by 0 bases. CDR3 protein: CASSAGQGNSGNTIYF. The CDR3 DNA is TGCGCCAGCAGCGCAGGACAGGGCAACTCTGGAAACACCATATATTTT.

The rearrangement joins TRBV9 to TRBJ2-7; the D gene is possibly TRBD2 (5 bases). This CDR3 region has 15 residues. V was trimmed by 0 bases and J by 5 bases, leaving 15 bases between them. Looked up from germline, CDR1 is SGDLS and CDR2 is YYNGEE. CDR3 amino acids: CASSVGSARADEQYF. CDR3 DNA: TGTGCCAGCAGCGTAGGTAGCGCCCGAGCAGACGAGCAGTACTTC.

The V call is TRBV7-3, the J call TRBJ1-4; no reliable D call. V dropped 5 bases and J dropped 14 bases, with 15 bases sitting between them. This CDR3 has 12 amino acids. From germline, CDR1 is SGHTA and CDR2 FQGTGA. Here the CDR3 DNA reads TGTGCCAGCAGCCCGGTGTCCATTGTTCTGTTTTTT. This sequence encodes CASSPVSIVLFF.

The chain joins TRBV2 to TRBJ2-3; 13 bases align to TRBD2. There are 16 residues in the CDR3. J lost 7 bases, V lost 5 bases, and 9 bases had no gene match. CDR1 and CDR2 (germline): SNHLY, FYNNEI. The CDR3 here is CASSTSGGGFVNTQYF. CDR3 in DNA: TGTGCCAGCAGTACTAGCGGGGGGGGATTCGTCAATACGCAGTATTTT. Drawing the rest from reference TRBV2 and TRBJ2-3, the complete variable domain is EPEVTQTPSHQVTQMGQEVILRCVPISNHLYFYWYRQILGQKVEFLVSFYNNEISEKSEIFDDQFSVERPDGSNFTLKIRSTKLEDSAMYFCASSTSGGGFVNTQYFGPGTRLTVL.

This chain uses TRBV15 with TRBJ2-7; 10 positions match TRBD1. Per germline, CDR1 LNHNV and CDR2 YYDKDF (reference sequence). V was pared by 1 base and J by 2 bases, with 2 bases of the junction left unmatched. This CDR3 contains 15 residues. The CDR3 region is CATSRGGQGAYEQYF. In DNA, the CDR3 is TGTGCCACCAGCAGAGGTGGACAGGGGGCCTACGAGCAGTACTTC.

This clone was seen only once. V is TRBV18 and J is TRBJ1-3, with 8 nucleotides matching TRBD1. CDR1 and CDR2 from the germline V gene are KGHSH and LQKENI. J lost 8 bases, V lost 8 bases, and 11 bases had no gene match. The CDR3 consists of 14 residues. CDR3 residues: CASAQENRGDTIYF. The CDR3, as DNA: TGTGCCAGCGCCCAAGAAAACAGGGGGGACACCATATATTTT.

In its sample, this clone was seen once. In DNA, the CDR3 is TGTGCCAGTAGTACCCGGACAGGGGCCCAGTTAGGTGGCTACACCTTC. Protein: CASSTRTGAQLGGYTF. The rearrangement joins TRBV19 to TRBJ1-2, with 9 bases identical to TRBD1. Losses at the gene ends were 4 bases for V and 7 bases for J; bases not matched to a gene: 13. The CDR3 is 16 amino acids. The germline CDR1 and CDR2 sequences are LNHDA and SQIVND (reference sequence).

V and J are TRBV9 and TRBJ1-1, with D perhaps TRBD1 (6 bases). V lost 0 bases and J 6 bases, leaving 15 bases between the germline ends. Per germline, CDR1 SGDLS and CDR2 YYNGEE. CDR3 length: 15 residues. CDR3 in DNA: TGTGCCAGCAGCGTAGTTAGCAGGGGCTCCCCTGAAGCTTTCTTT. Protein: CASSVVSRGSPEAFF. The full variable domain, in which reference TRBV9 and TRBJ1-1 provide the parts outside the CDR3, is DSGVTQTPKHLITATGQRVTLRCSPRSGDLSVYWYQQSLDQGLQFLIQYYNGEERAKGNILERFSAQQFPDLHSELNLSSLELGDSALYFCASSVVSRGSPEAFFGQGTRLTVV.

This chain connects TRBV7-2 to TRBJ2-7, with D tentatively TRBD2 (6 bases). Trimming pared 4 bases from V and 4 bases from J, leaving 11 bases between. The CDR3 is made up of 13 amino acids. Per germline, CDR1 SGHTA and CDR2 FQGNSA. The CDR3 reads CASSSWTIYEQYF. Here the CDR3 DNA reads TGTGCCAGCAGCTCTTGGACTATTTACGAGCAGTACTTC.

The J gene is TRBJ2-7, the V gene TRBV7-5; the DNA was not compared with TRBD2, the D call given in the table. TRBV7-5 is assigned pseudogene status. The CDR3 is 16 amino acids. DNA of the CDR3: TGTGCCAGAAGCTCCCAGGGACTAGCGGGAGGGTACGAGCAGTACTTC. Translated: CARSSQGLAGGYEQYF.

The chain uses TRBV6-2 or TRBV6-3 and TRBJ2-7; D is possibly TRBD1 (6 bases). Trimming cost V 6 bases and J 1 base, with 25 bases left between them. Germline loops: CDR1 MNHEY, CDR2 SVGEGT. This CDR3 has 18 amino acids. CDR3 bases: TGTGCCAGCAGCCCACACCAAGTCTCGACAGGCATTTCCTACGAGCAGTACTTC. Translated: CASSPHQVSTGISYEQYF.

This sequence joins TRBV30 and TRBJ2-5, with 8 bases aligning to TRBD2. The germline CDR1 and CDR2 sequences are GTSNPN and SVGIG (reference sequence). J was trimmed by 4 bases and V by 0 bases; bases with no gene match: 7. The CDR3 is 15 amino acids. The CDR3 DNA reads as TGTGCCTGGAGTGTTTTAGCGGGGTCTCTAGAGACCCAGTACTTC. The encoded protein is CAWSVLAGSLETQYF.